One sample yielded the 15 T cell receptor beta chains listed below, sequenced in a study of T cells in Graves' hyperthyroidism and ophthalmopathy. There were TCR beta CDR3 regions amplified from RNA transcripts. Using the HTBI primer set, a first-round RT-PCR was run on the TCR CDR3. Via MiXCR, TCRdb re-called the multiplex PCR reads, giving one row per CDR3 protein. Of fewer than 550,000 distinct CDR3 sequences in the sample, around 16% are singletons; the top ten hold 12% to 15%. The sample comprised blood. The receptors stem from a woman younger than 30 with Graves' hyperthyroidism.

This clonotype was counted between two and nine times. The CDR3 spells CAISGTGGKETQYF. The CDR3 nucleotides are TGTGCCATCAGTGGGACAGGAGGGAAAGAGACCCAGTACTTC. The chain uses TRBV10-3 and TRBJ2-5; a possible D gene is TRBD1 (7 bases). This CDR3 has 14 residues. The germline V gene encodes CDR1 ENHRY and CDR2 SYGVKD. With 4 bases removed from V and 3 bases from J, the gap between germline ends came to 12 bases.

The chain uses TRBV5-1 and TRBJ2-7, with D possibly TRBD1 on 7 matching bases. CDR3 length equals 16 residues. Germline CDR1 reads SGHRS; CDR2 reads YFSETQ. With 3 bases removed from V and 1 base from J, the gap between germline ends came to 17 bases. Written as DNA, the CDR3 is TGCGCCAGCAGCTGGGGGACAGCCCGGGGGTCCTACGAGCAGTACTTC. Its protein is CASSWGTARGSYEQYF. The full variable domain, with the rest looked up from reference TRBV5-1 and TRBJ2-7, is KAGVTQTPRYLIKTRGQQVTLSCSPISGHRSVSWYQQTPGQGLQFLFEYFSETQRNKGNFPGRFSGRQFSNSRSEMNVSTLELGDSALYLCASSWGTARGSYEQYFGPGTRLTVT.

Many counts were recorded for this clonotype. This chain links TRBV11-2 with TRBJ2-1; 11 bases are shared with TRBD2. Losses at the gene ends were 1 base for V and 5 bases for J; bases not matched to a gene: 16. Germline V gene lookup returns CDR1 SGHAT and CDR2 FQNNGV. The CDR3 extends over 20 amino acids. Written as DNA, the CDR3 is TGTGCCAGCAGCTTAGGTCCGGGACTAGCGGCCAATTTTCGAGACAATGAGCAGTTCTTC. This encodes CASSLGPGLAANFRDNEQFF. Full variable domain (remainder filled in from reference TRBV11-2 and TRBJ2-1): EAGVAQSPRYKIIEKRQSVAFWCNPISGHATLYWYQQILGQGPKLLIQFQNNGVVDDSQLPKDRFSAERLKGVDSTLKIQPAKLEDSAVYLCASSLGPGLAANFRDNEQFFGPGTRLTVL.

This clonotype was detected many times. The rearrangement uses TRBV9 and TRBJ2-3, with 10 nucleotides matching TRBD2. CDR1 is SGDLS and CDR2 is YYNGEE in the germline V gene. This CDR3 spans 15 amino acids. Germline trimming cut 0 bases from V and 8 bases from J; bases unmatched to any gene: 6. The CDR3 loop reads CASSVDASGRGTQYF. The DNA of the CDR3 is TGTGCCAGCAGCGTAGACGCTAGCGGGAGAGGTACGCAGTATTTT.

This clonotype was counted between two and nine times. This sequence joins TRBV9 and TRBJ1-1, with D perhaps matching TRBD1 (6 bases). V was pared by 5 bases and J by 0 bases, with 14 bases between. The CDR3 consists of 15 residues. Germline values: CDR1 SGDLS, CDR2 YYNGEE. CDR3 bases: TGTGCCAGCAGTGGAGGGGGGAGAATGAACACTGAAGCTTTCTTT. Translated, it gives CASSGGGRMNTEAFF.

There are many counts of this clonotype. V gene TRBV7-2 combines with J gene TRBJ1-5; 7 bases are a match to TRBD1. The V gene's germline CDR1 is SGHTA and CDR2 FQGNSA. The V gene end was trimmed by 1 base and the J gene end by 4 bases; junction bases not matched to a gene: 4. The CDR3 covers 15 residues. The CDR3 coding sequence is TGTGCCAGCAGCTTAGACAGGGGAACTAATCAGCCCCAGCATTTT. Translating it yields CASSLDRGTNQPQHF.

The chain links TRBV24-1 to TRBJ2-3; D unresolved. The germline gives CDR1 KGHDR, CDR2 SFDVKD. V lost 3 bases and J 10 bases, leaving 10 bases between the germline ends. CDR3 length: 12 residues. The CDR3 coding sequence is TGTGCCACCAGTGATCTAGGAGCTCCGCAGTATTTT. This codes for CATSDLGAPQYF.

Ten or more counts support this clonotype. In nucleotides, the CDR3 is TGTGCCAGCAGCCGGGGACTAGCGGGGGGCTCCTACGAGCAGTACTTC. It translates to CASSRGLAGGSYEQYF. V is TRBV7-2 and J is TRBJ2-7; 15 nucleotides line up with TRBD2. This CDR3 spans 16 amino acids. Trimming took 5 bases from V and 0 from J; bases not matched to a gene: 2. Germline V gives CDR1 SGHTA, CDR2 FQGNSA.

The chain combines TRBV20-1 with TRBJ2-7; D gene uncertain. Per the germline V gene, CDR1 is DFQATT and CDR2 is SNEGSKA (reference sequence). The CDR3 extends over 13 amino acids. Deletions cut 6 bases from V and 3 bases from J, with 15 bases between. The CDR3 DNA reads as TGCAGTGCCCAGCCCCAGGATTTCTACGAGCAGTACTTC. This codes for CSAQPQDFYEQYF.

In this sample, this clonotype turned up a few times. This chain joins TRBV20-1 and TRBJ2-1; possible D gene TRBD2, 6 bases. Trimming shortened V by 0 bases and J by 10 bases, and 28 bases separated the two germline ends. The CDR3 sequence is 18 residues long. Germline V gene data show CDR1 as DFQATT and CDR2 as SNEGSKA (reference sequence). Written as DNA, the CDR3 is TGCAGTGCTAGAGATACCTTTAGCCGGGACTCGCCCTGGTGGGAGCAGTTCTTC. Translated: CSARDTFSRDSPWWEQFF.

The V call is TRBV24-1, the J call TRBJ1-2; D unclear. Trimming took 4 bases from V and 3 from J, leaving 11 bases between them. The CDR3 is made up of 14 amino acids. Germline CDR1 reads KGHDR; CDR2 reads SFDVKD. The CDR3 DNA reads TGTGCCACCAGTGACTCCGGGAGGGACTATGGCTACACCTTC. As protein: CATSDSGRDYGYTF.

This clonotype has a handful of counts. The V and J genes are TRBV5-1 and TRBJ2-1; weak D call: TRBD1 (6 bases). The CDR3 is 17 amino acids. The germline CDR1 and CDR2 sequences are SGHRS and YFSETQ. Deletions cut 1 base from V and 8 bases from J, with 22 bases between. The CDR3 bases are TGCGCCAGCAGCTTGTACGGCAGGGGATCTGTGGCCGATGAGCAGTTCTTC. It encodes CASSLYGRGSVADEQFF.

This clonotype appeared many times. The rearrangement links TRBV4-3 to TRBJ1-4, with 8 bases aligning to TRBD1. The CDR3 has 16 residues. Germline loops: CDR1 LGHNA, CDR2 YSLEER. Trimming cost V 0 bases and J 8 bases; bases outside gene matches: 8. Here the CDR3 DNA reads TGCGCCAGCAGCCAAGAGGGACAGGCCAAACAGGAAAAACTGTTTTTT. Translation: CASSQEGQAKQEKLFF.

A remark on this clonotype: This may come from a read error, since a much larger clone is one base off. This CDR3 is CASSIPGGGTGELYF. Here the CDR3 DNA reads TGTGCCAGCAGCATCCCTGGGGGCGGAACCGGGGAGCTGTATTTT. The chain couples TRBV12-3 or TRBV12-4 to TRBJ2-2; a possible D gene is TRBD1 (6 bases). The CDR3 has 15 amino acids.

J is TRBJ2-3 and V is TRBV20-1, with 14 bases matching TRBD2. The CDR3 extends over 14 amino acids. The germline gives CDR1 DFQATT, CDR2 SNEGSKA (reference sequence). V shed 6 bases and J 8 bases; nucleotides not matched to a gene: 7. The chain's CDR3 is CSATGTSGSGTQYF. CDR3 sequence (DNA): TGCAGTGCCACCGGGACTAGCGGGAGTGGTACGCAGTATTTT.